Below, one TCR beta chain is given with its context. V gave up 9 bases and J gave up 5 bases, with 19 bases separating them. Looked up from germline, CDR1 is MDHEN and CDR2 is SYDVKM. The CDR3 extends over 14 amino acids. This specimen comes from a study of T cell responses to AZD1222 COVID-19 vaccine. The method was immunoSEQ multiplex PCR; TCRdb's version includes in-frame clones alone and lacks a portion of them. The data show more than 95,000 clones, with about 92% seen just once and 2.5% to 3.5% held by the top ten. Material: peripheral blood, obtained on day 0 of AZD1222 vaccination. The chain is built from TRBV28 and TRBJ1-1; D is unclear. The receptor was isolated from an adult in good health. The CDR3 bases are TGTGCCAGTCGTCTAATGGGCCTTACGACTGAAGCTTTCTTT. Its translation is CASRLMGLTTEAFF.